These T cell receptor beta chains were read from a single sample in a study of blood T cell repertoires in COVID-19. Assay used: immunoSEQ multiplex PCR; TCRdb lists only in-frame clones, some missing. The table includes 90,000 to 100,000 clones, roughly 87% detected once. What was sequenced was peripheral blood. Source of these receptors: a woman between 55 and 75 years old with COVID-19, enrolled during active disease. Both conserved end residues are part of each CDR3. The D gene is left open where the match is weak. Clone size is given for some rows only: seen once, a few or many times, or a class if the clone is expanded.

-,-,TRBV19,TRBJ2-2,TGTGCCAGTAGCGCTCAGTTCGGGGAGCTGTTTTTT,CASSAQFGELFF
-,TRBD1,TRBV18,TRBJ1-1,TGTGCCAGCTCACCTGAGACAGGGGCAAAGGCTTTCTTT,CASSPETGAKAFF
-,-,TRBV27,TRBJ2-1,TGTGCCAGCAGTTTTAAGGCCGCACTAGTCCATGAGCAGTTCTTC,CASSFKAALVHEQFF
-,TRBD1,TRBV27,TRBJ2-7,TGTGCCAGCAGTCCCCGATGGGACAGGGTGTCCGAGCAGTACTTC,CASSPRWDRVSEQYF
-,-,TRBV2,TRBJ1-2,TGTGCCAGCAGTGCAAACTATGGCTACACCTTC,CASSANYGYTF
-,TRBD1,TRBV18,TRBJ1-2,TGTGCCAGCTCCCAACAGGAGGGACAGGGTTATGGCTACACCTTC,CASSQQEGQGYGYTF
-,-,TRBV7-3,TRBJ2-5,TGTGCCAGCAGCTTAGGGACCAGCGGGGAGACCCAGTACTTC,CASSLGTSGETQYF
-,-,TRBV7-9,TRBJ1-1,TGTGCCAGCAGCTCGGCGGTACTGAACACTGAAGCTTTCTTT,CASSSAVLNTEAFF
few,-,TRBV19,TRBJ2-5,TGTGCCAGTAGTATTAGCGGAGACTACCAAGAGACCCAGTACTTC,CASSISGDYQETQYF
-,-,TRBV30,TRBJ1-1,TGTGCCTGGAGGTCTGGGGGAGGGACGAACACTGAAGCTTTCTTT,CAWRSGGGTNTEAFF
-,TRBD1,TRBV4-1,TRBJ1-2,TGCGCCAGCAGCCCCGGGACAGGGGTAAATGGCTACACCTTC,CASSPGTGVNGYTF
-,-,TRBV7-8,TRBJ2-2,TGTGCCAGCAGCTTAGCGTCCAGGAACACCGGGGAGCTGTTTTTT,CASSLASRNTGELFF
-,-,TRBV9,TRBJ2-5,TGTGCCAGCAGCGTAGGGCAGGGCCGGCAGGAGACCCAGTACTTC,CASSVGQGRQETQYF
-,-,TRBV4-1,TRBJ2-5,TGCGCCAGCAGCCAAGTCAGAGGGGAGGCCCAGTACTTC,CASSQVRGEAQYF
-,-,TRBV6-5,TRBJ1-1,TGTGCCAGCAGACGGGGGAAATACACTGAAGCTTTCTTT,CASRRGKYTEAFF
-,TRBD1,TRBV6-5,TRBJ2-7,TGTGCCAGCACTAGACAGGGAACCTACGAGCAGTACTTC,CASTRQGTYEQYF
once,-,TRBV9,TRBJ2-2,TGTGCCAGCAGCGCAGGGGCCACCGGGGAGCTGTTTTTT,CASSAGATGELFF
-,-,TRBV4-3,TRBJ1-5,TGCGCCAGCAGCCAAGATGTAGGAGGCGATCATAGCAATCAGCCCCAGCATTTT,CASSQDVGGDHSNQPQHF
-,TRBD1,TRBV5-1,TRBJ2-3,TGCGCCAGCAGCACCGGACAGGGGTCCCTAGATTTT,CASSTGQGSLDF
-,-,TRBV11-2,TRBJ1-1,TGTGCCAGCAGCTCGGACAGATTCATGAACACTGAAGCTTTCTTT,CASSSDRFMNTEAFF
-,-,TRBV24-1,TRBJ2-3,TGTGCCACCGGTAGGGGAGGTAAGGAGGATACGCAGTATTTT,CATGRGGKEDTQYF
-,-,TRBV19,TRBJ2-3,TGTGCCAGTAGTATAGCTGGCCTAGTCACAGATACGCAGTATTTT,CASSIAGLVTDTQYF
-,-,TRBV5-1,TRBJ2-3,TGCGCCAGCAGCTTTCAAGATACGCAGTATTTT,CASSFQDTQYF
few,-,TRBV6-2/TRBV6-3,TRBJ1-5,TGTGCCAGCAGCCGCGGACAGTTCAATCAGCCCCAGCATTTT,CASSRGQFNQPQHF
-,-,TRBV18,TRBJ1-1,TGTGCCAGCTCACAGACACAGGGAGTCACTGAAGCTTTCTTT,CASSQTQGVTEAFF
-,-,TRBV12-3/TRBV12-4,TRBJ1-5,TGTGCCAGCAGTTTCGGTAGTCAGCCCCAGCATTTT,CASSFGSQPQHF
-,TRBD1,TRBV30,TRBJ1-2,TGTGCCTGGAGTTCCAGCAGGGGGTCCTATGGCTACACCTTC,CAWSSSRGSYGYTF
-,TRBD2,TRBV5-1,TRBJ2-2,TGCGCCAGCAGCTTGGACAGGGTTACTAGCGGTACCGGGGAGCTGTTTTTT,CASSLDRVTSGTGELFF
once,TRBD2,TRBV9,TRBJ2-1,TGTGCCAGCAGCGCGCTGTCGGGGGGAAGCAATGAGCAGTTCTTC,CASSALSGGSNEQFF
-,-,TRBV13,TRBJ2-5,TGTGCCAGCAGCTTATCTCGACAGCAAGAGACCCAGTACTTC,CASSLSRQQETQYF
-,TRBD1,TRBV4-3,TRBJ1-4,TGCGCCAGCAGCCAAGCTAGGGGGCTCAATGAAAAACTGTTTTTT,CASSQARGLNEKLFF
-,-,TRBV18,TRBJ1-4,TGTGCCAGCGTACAAGAGAGAGGGGAAAAACTGTTTTTT,CASVQERGEKLFF
once,-,TRBV13,TRBJ2-5,TGTGCCAGCAGCAGAGCACAGGGGGGGCAGGGGACCCAGTACTTC,CASSRAQGGQGTQYF
-,TRBD1,TRBV7-3,TRBJ2-5,TGTGCCAGCAGCAGGACAGGAATATCCGGCGGAGAGACCCAGTACTTC,CASSRTGISGGETQYF
-,-,TRBV20-1,TRBJ2-5,TGCAGTGTTAGAGGGGCAGAGACCCAGTACTTC,CSVRGAETQYF
-,-,TRBV29-1,TRBJ1-1,TGCAGCGTTCAAGTAAGGGGGAACACTGAAGCTTTCTTT,CSVQVRGNTEAFF
-,-,TRBV5-1,TRBJ2-7,TGCGCCAGCAGCTGGGCCGCCAGATCCTACGAGCAGTACTTC,CASSWAARSYEQYF
-,TRBD2,TRBV25-1,TRBJ2-1,TGTGCCAGACCTCGTTTCCGGGCCTTAGCGGGAGGTGAGCAGTTCTTC,CARPRFRALAGGEQFF
-,-,TRBV4-3,TRBJ2-4,TGCGCCAGCAGCCAAGAGGTTAGATCCCACATTCAGTACTTC,CASSQEVRSHIQYF
-,TRBD1,TRBV28,TRBJ1-6,TGTGCCAGCAGTACGCCGGGACAGGGGGGTTCACCCCTCCACTTT,CASSTPGQGGSPLHF
-,TRBD1,TRBV18,TRBJ1-1,TGTGCCAGCTCACTCCGGGACAGGGCGCCCAAAGCTTTCTTT,CASSLRDRAPKAFF
-,-,TRBV28,TRBJ1-5,TGTGCCAGCAGTTTGACAGATCAGCCCCAGCATTTT,CASSLTDQPQHF
-,-,TRBV2,TRBJ1-4,TGTGCCAGCAGGAGGCCAGGGGCGGGTGAAAAACTGTTTTTT,CASRRPGAGEKLFF
-,-,TRBV7-9,TRBJ2-7,TGTGCCAGCAGCTCATGGACTTTATTCTACGAGCAGTACTTC,CASSSWTLFYEQYF
once,TRBD1,TRBV5-1,TRBJ2-5,TGCGCCAGCAGCTCCGGGACAGGGAAAGGCCAAGAGACCCAGTACTTC,CASSSGTGKGQETQYF
-,-,TRBV18,TRBJ2-1,TGTGCCAGCTCACGCGGGGCCCCGTACAATGAGCAGTTCTTC,CASSRGAPYNEQFF
-,-,TRBV27,TRBJ1-4,TGTGCCAGCAGCCCGACAGTGACCCTTGCAACTAATGAAAAACTGTTTTTT,CASSPTVTLATNEKLFF